These T cell receptor beta chains were read from a single sample in a study of blood T cells in healthy people across ages. TCRdb independently ran MiXCR on the 5' RACE reads; one entry per CDR3 protein. The table has approximately 810,000 distinct CDR3 sequences, around 28% seen once. What was sequenced was blood. The origin of the receptors is a woman older than 75 in good health. Each CDR3 is given with its conserved first and last residue. The D gene is left open where the match is weak. Some rows have no size entry. The others give once, few or many, or a class for an expanded clone.

V gene,J gene,D gene,clone size,CDR3 protein,CDR3 DNA
TRBV20-1,TRBJ2-5,TRBD2,few,CSASSAGGHQETQYF,TGCAGTGCTAGTTCGGCGGGGGGCCACCAAGAGACCCAGTACTTC
TRBV20-1,TRBJ2-1,.,.,CSASYQYNEQFF,TGCAGTGCTAGCTACCAATACAATGAGCAGTTCTTC
TRBV7-2,TRBJ1-2,.,once,CASSLELSNYGYTF,TGTGCCAGCAGCCTCGAGCTGTCCAACTATGGCTACACCTTC
TRBV12-3/TRBV12-4,TRBJ1-6,.,.,CASGATGNSPLHF,TGTGCCAGCGGAGCTACGGGCAATTCACCCCTCCACTTT
TRBV6-6,TRBJ2-2,.,.,CASSLLYGELFF,TGTGCCAGCAGCCTTCTTTACGGGGAGCTGTTTTTT
TRBV12-3/TRBV12-4,TRBJ1-2,.,few,CANNLQWGGSYTF,TGTGCCAACAACCTCCAGTGGGGGGGTAGCTACACCTTC
TRBV25-1,TRBJ2-3,.,many,CVSPGLFTDTQYF,TGTGTCAGCCCAGGACTGTTCACAGATACGCAGTATTTT
TRBV12-3/TRBV12-4,TRBJ2-4,.,.,CASGDGPKNIQYF,TGTGCCAGCGGTGACGGTCCTAAAAACATTCAGTACTTC
TRBV7-7,TRBJ2-2,.,many,CASSLSPAGTGELFF,TGTGCCAGCAGCTTATCCCCCGCGGGAACCGGGGAGCTGTTTTTT
TRBV7-2,TRBJ2-7,TRBD1,many,CASSLQGGPTYEQYF,TGTGCCAGCAGCTTACAAGGGGGCCCCACCTACGAGCAGTACTTC
TRBV5-4,TRBJ2-5,TRBD1,few,CASSLQGSLGEQYF,TGTGCCAGCAGCTTACAGGGGAGTTTAGGGGAGCAGTACTTC
TRBV19,TRBJ1-2,.,.,CASSMGRGQANYGYTF,TGTGCCAGTAGTATGGGGCGAGGCCAAGCTAACTATGGCTACACCTTC
TRBV10-2,TRBJ2-3,.,.,CASSPSGRAGSDTQYF,TGCGCCAGCAGTCCTTCCGGGAGAGCAGGGTCAGATACGCAGTATTTT
TRBV7-2,TRBJ1-3,.,few,CASSSDTGSTIYF,TGTGCCAGCAGCTCAGACACGGGGAGCACCATATATTTT
TRBV14,TRBJ1-6,.,.,CASSQDAGWTPLHF,TGTGCCAGCAGCCAAGATGCCGGATGGACACCCCTCCACTTT
TRBV20-1,TRBJ2-7,TRBD1,.,CSAIRDRRHEQYF,TGCAGTGCCATCCGGGACAGGCGCCACGAGCAGTACTTC
TRBV3-1,TRBJ2-5,.,few,CASSQDPKTSETQYF,TGTGCCAGCAGCCAAGATCCGAAGACTTCAGAGACCCAGTACTTC
TRBV7-2,TRBJ2-7,TRBD2,many,CASRTMGLAGIEQYF,TGTGCCAGCAGAACTATGGGGCTAGCGGGGATTGAGCAGTACTTC
TRBV6-2/TRBV6-3,TRBJ2-1,.,.,CASRLLAEGYYNGQFF,TGTGCCAGCAGACTATTAGCGGAGGGTTACTACAATGGGCAGTTCTTC
TRBV6-5,TRBJ1-6,TRBD1,many,CASSLGQGQLSPLHF,TGTGCCAGCAGCCTAGGACAGGGGCAATTGTCACCCCTCCACTTT
TRBV5-5,TRBJ1-2,.,.,CASSLRVGSSPAGGYTF,TGTGCCAGCAGCCTTCGAGTGGGCAGCTCCCCCGCGGGTGGCTACACCTTC
TRBV27,TRBJ2-7,TRBD1,many,CASSRKQGTYEQYF,TGTGCCAGCAGTCGGAAACAGGGGACCTACGAGCAGTACTTC
TRBV9,TRBJ2-1,TRBD2,many,CASSAPGLATYNEQFF,TGTGCCAGCAGCGCCCCGGGACTAGCAACCTACAATGAGCAGTTCTTC
TRBV12-3/TRBV12-4,TRBJ2-1,.,few,CASSLGEHEQFF,TGTGCCAGCAGTTTAGGAGAACATGAGCAGTTCTTC